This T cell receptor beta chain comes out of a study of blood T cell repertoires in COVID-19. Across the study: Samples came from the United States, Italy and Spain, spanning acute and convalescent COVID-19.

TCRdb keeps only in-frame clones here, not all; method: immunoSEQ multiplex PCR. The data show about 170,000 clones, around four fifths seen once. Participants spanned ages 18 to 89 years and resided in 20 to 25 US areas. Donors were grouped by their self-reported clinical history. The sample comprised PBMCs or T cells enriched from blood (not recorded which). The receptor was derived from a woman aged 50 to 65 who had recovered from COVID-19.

Here the CDR3 DNA reads TGTGCCTCGGCCTCCAGGGCACAAGAGACCCAGTACTTC. This sequence encodes CASASRAQETQYF. This chain connects TRBV19 to TRBJ2-5; the D gene is possibly TRBD1 (5 bases). Germline CDR1 reads LNHDA; CDR2 reads SQIVND (reference sequence). Trimming cost V 11 bases and J 2 bases, with 15 bases left between them. The CDR3 covers 13 residues.